The T cell receptor (beta chain) under discussion was sequenced for a study of CD8+ T cells in alopecia areata. Study details: Treated patients received oral tofacitinib, 5 to 10 mg twice daily.

In its sample, this clone was seen a few times. Its antigen is unknown. Treatment here: oral pan-JAK inhibitor, 5-10 mg twice daily. Whole-study results and caveats: For patients receiving tofacitinib, scalp clonality and expanded CD8+ clones among the top 100 significantly decreased. The treated group had a single nonresponder, limiting CD8+ expansion-response conclusions.

Extracted RNA was reverse transcribed into cDNA, the sequencing template. Here immunoSEQ multiplex PCR was the method, and the copy in TCRdb shows in-frame clones only, minus some. The repertoire holds under 150,000 clones, less than 70% seen once, with 3% to 4% in the top ten. The specimen was CD4+ T cells sorted from blood, collected at week 24, from a patient treated with tofacitinib. This clonotype was sampled from a human donor with alopecia areata.

The CDR3 DNA reads TGTGCCAGCAGCCTGACAGGGGATGAGCAGTTCTTC. Translation: CASSLTGDEQFF. The V gene is TRBV5-6, the J gene TRBJ2-1; 8 positions agree with TRBD1. The CDR3 extends over 12 amino acids. Trimming cost V 4 bases and J 8 bases; bases outside gene matches: 2. Germline V gene sequence: CDR1 SGHDT, CDR2 YYEEEE.